In its sample, the clone carrying this T cell receptor (beta chain) was seen many times. The antigen remains unidentified. Clinicians diagnosed using symptoms, serum thyroxine, TRAb, thyroid ultrasound and orbital computed tomography. The data stem from a study of Graves' ophthalmopathy and Graves' hyperthyroidism. Whole-study findings and limits: Both a roughly 70% sensitivity and an approximately 77% specificity characterized the model's predictions of ophthalmopathy progression.

Scientists amplified the TCR beta CDR3 regions from RNA transcripts. An initial RT-PCR round employing HTBI primers preceded a second-round multiplex PCR. TCRdb redid the calling of the multiplex PCR reads with MiXCR, one entry per CDR3 protein. The repertoire holds 350,000 to 400,000 distinct CDR3 sequences, with around 16% as singletons. Trimming removed 2 bases at V and 2 bases at J, with 10 bases between. The CDR3 covers 15 residues. The germline gives CDR1 SGHRS, CDR2 YFSETQ. The sample was peripheral blood. The sequence was obtained from a woman under 30 with Graves' ophthalmopathy. The chain recombines TRBV5-1 with TRBJ2-2; no firm D call. The CDR3 DNA sequence: TGCGCCAGCAGCTTTATACAGAGAAACACCGGGGAGCTGTTTTTT. Translating gives CASSFIQRNTGELFF.